This T cell receptor (beta chain) was captured in a study of graft-versus-host responses after intestinal transplantation. Overall study context: Each of the recipients got a multivisceral, liver-intestinal, or isolated intestinal transplant. Every recipient had anti-thymocyte globulin induction and 2 to 3 years of tacrolimus plus steroids.

Points on this clone: Its specificity is not known.

The table came from immunoSEQ multiplex PCR; TCRdb's copy has only in-frame clones and leaves some out. The sample has roughly 38,000 clones, just under 95% seen once. The study, taken as a whole, reports: Individuals who had graft-donor T cell macrochimerism had allografts that showed high graft-versus-host to host-versus-graft clonal ratios. Declining HvG levels early post-transplant were linked to peak circulating GvH clone levels.

The CDR3 extends over 19 amino acids. The V gene lost 8 bases and the J gene lost 3 bases, with 26 bases spanning the gap. Germline CDR1 reads MNHEY; CDR2 reads SMNVEV (reference sequence). This clonotype was sampled from a human patient who received an intestinal transplant, so some T cells may come from the graft donor. V and J are TRBV27 and TRBJ2-6; D may match TRBD1 or TRBD2 (5 bases each). The source material was PBMCs, sampled 16 days after intestinal transplant. The CDR3: CASLSLGLSGLGGANVLTF. The CDR3, as DNA: TGTGCCAGCCTCAGTCTAGGACTCTCGGGGCTCGGTGGGGCCAACGTCCTGACTTTC.